Listed below are T cell receptor beta chains from one sample, sequenced in a study of control samples from healthy donors and cancer patients. The protocol was immunoSEQ multiplex PCR, while the TCRdb copy is restricted to in-frame clones and leaves out a portion. The data contain about 60,000 clones, over 75% of them singletons. Sequencing was carried out using PBMCs. These receptors originate from a woman between 45 and 60 years old with colorectal cancer. Each CDR3 is given with its conserved first and last residue. A D gene is named only where the DNA matches it firmly. Only some rows state a clone size, as once, few, many or a class for expanded clones.

v_gene	abundance	j_gene	d_gene	CDR3aa	CDR3nt
TRBV11-2	.	TRBJ2-3	.	CASSVPLADTQYF	TGTGCCAGCAGCGTTCCCTTGGCGGATACGCAGTATTTT
TRBV18	.	TRBJ1-3	.	CASSPRQGPGNTIYF	TGTGCCAGCTCACCGCGGCAGGGGCCAGGAAACACCATATATTTT
TRBV12-3/TRBV12-4	.	TRBJ1-1	.	CASSFGQRFEAFF	TGTGCCAGCAGTTTCGGGCAGAGATTTGAAGCTTTCTTT
TRBV2	.	TRBJ1-5	.	CAGKTENNQPQHF	TGTGCCGGGAAAACAGAGAACAATCAGCCCCAGCATTTT
TRBV9	.	TRBJ2-3	TRBD2	CASSVEGSGTETDTQYF	TGTGCCAGCAGCGTAGAGGGTAGCGGGACGGAAACAGATACGCAGTATTTT
TRBV12-5	.	TRBJ2-3	TRBD1	CASGLVQGDTQYF	TGTGCTAGTGGTTTGGTACAGGGGGATACGCAGTATTTT
TRBV18	.	TRBJ2-7	TRBD1	CASSPQTGQNSYEQYF	TGTGCCAGCTCACCCCAGACAGGGCAAAATTCCTACGAGCAGTACTTC
TRBV28	.	TRBJ2-1	TRBD2	CASSSLGGGYNEQFF	TGTGCCAGCAGTTCCTTGGGGGGAGGGTACAATGAGCAGTTCTTC
TRBV30	.	TRBJ1-1	.	CAWTTTGVTEAFF	TGTGCCTGGACTACGACGGGGGTGACTGAAGCTTTCTTT
TRBV9	.	TRBJ1-4	.	CASSVRGSYNEKLFF	TGTGCCAGCAGCGTCCGTGGGAGCTATAATGAAAAACTGTTTTTT
TRBV19	.	TRBJ1-5	.	CASSIAHNQPQHF	TGTGCCAGTAGTATAGCCCATAATCAGCCCCAGCATTTT
TRBV28	.	TRBJ1-3	TRBD1	CASSTGTGSGNTIYF	TGTGCCAGCAGTACAGGGACAGGCTCTGGAAACACCATATATTTT
TRBV6-5	once	TRBJ2-1	TRBD1	CASRQGADEQFF	TGTGCCAGCAGACAGGGGGCGGATGAGCAGTTCTTC
TRBV3-1/TRBV3-2	.	TRBJ2-5	TRBD2	CASSQDQRGGIETQYF	TGTGCCAGCAGCCAAGATCAACGGGGGGGCATAGAGACCCAGTACTTC
TRBV30	.	TRBJ1-4	.	CAWSVGRAYANEKLFF	TGTGCCTGGAGTGTAGGCAGGGCGTATGCTAATGAAAAACTGTTTTTT
TRBV7-2	.	TRBJ1-6	TRBD1	CASSKRQGDSPLHF	TGTGCCAGCAGCAAGAGACAGGGAGATTCACCCCTCCACTTT
TRBV9	.	TRBJ1-2	TRBD1	CASSPNPSGTGGYTF	TGTGCCAGCAGCCCCAACCCGTCCGGGACAGGGGGCTACACCTTC
TRBV19	.	TRBJ2-7	.	CASSIDRATSYEQYF	TGTGCCAGTAGTATAGACCGGGCCACGTCGTACGAGCAGTACTTC
TRBV27	few	TRBJ1-2	TRBD1	CASSPGQGAYGYTF	TGTGCCAGCAGTCCGGGACAGGGAGCCTATGGCTACACCTTC
TRBV6-2/TRBV6-3	.	TRBJ2-3	.	CASSWGGDTQYF	TGTGCCAGCAGTTGGGGTGGGGATACGCAGTATTTT
TRBV7-3	.	TRBJ2-6	.	CASSNRNSGANVLTF	TGTGCCAGCAGCAACAGGAACTCTGGGGCCAACGTCCTGACTTTC
TRBV12-3/TRBV12-4	.	TRBJ2-7	.	CASSLALPEQYF	TGTGCCAGCAGTTTAGCTCTTCCCGAGCAGTACTTC
TRBV2	.	TRBJ1-2	.	CASSGNYGYTF	TGTGCCAGCAGCGGTAACTATGGCTACACCTTC
TRBV19	.	TRBJ2-2	TRBD1	CASRQGANTGELFF	TGTGCCTCACGGCAGGGGGCCAACACCGGGGAGCTGTTTTTT
TRBV18	.	TRBJ2-3	.	CASSPGEDTQYF	TGTGCCAGCTCACCTGGCGAGGATACGCAGTATTTT
TRBV7-8	.	TRBJ2-7	TRBD1	CASSLGWAGGSYEQYF	TGTGCCAGCAGCTTAGGGTGGGCAGGGGGATCCTACGAGCAGTACTTC
TRBV18	.	TRBJ2-7	.	CASSPREGDTIAYEQYF	TGTGCCAGCTCACCTCGCGAGGGCGACACCATAGCCTACGAGCAGTACTTC
TRBV5-1	.	TRBJ2-5	.	CASMRSGGQETQYF	TGCGCCAGCATGAGATCTGGGGGGCAAGAGACCCAGTACTTC
TRBV7-3	.	TRBJ1-1	.	CASSLTAAGVRTEAFF	TGTGCCAGCAGCTTAACGGCCGCAGGGGTGAGGACTGAAGCTTTCTTT
TRBV27	.	TRBJ1-2	.	CASSSSGVYGYTF	TGTGCCAGCAGTTCTAGCGGAGTCTATGGCTACACCTTC
TRBV19	once	TRBJ2-7	TRBD1	CASSTSPRPTGDLLSYEQYF	TGTGCCAGTAGTACCAGCCCCCGCCCCACAGGGGACCTTCTCTCCTACGAGCAGTACTTC
TRBV5-5	.	TRBJ1-6	.	CASSLWAGDNSPLHF	TGTGCCAGCAGCTTGTGGGCAGGGGACAATTCACCCCTCCACTTT
TRBV6-2/TRBV6-3	.	TRBJ2-6	.	CASSSAGTPSGANVLTF	TGTGCCAGCAGTTCCGCAGGGACACCGTCTGGGGCCAACGTCCTGACTTTC
TRBV4-2	.	TRBJ1-4	.	CASSQGNEKLFF	TGTGCCAGCAGCCAGGGGAATGAAAAACTGTTTTTT
TRBV6-5	.	TRBJ2-5	.	CASSRTGQETQYF	TGTGCCAGCAGTCGGACTGGCCAAGAGACCCAGTACTTC
TRBV3-1/TRBV3-2	.	TRBJ2-3	.	CASSRREVTDTQYF	TGTGCCAGCAGCCGAAGGGAGGTTACAGATACGCAGTATTTT
TRBV28	.	TRBJ2-2	.	CASSFFTGELFF	TGTGCCAGCAGTTTCTTCACCGGGGAGCTGTTTTTT
TRBV29-1	once	TRBJ2-7	TRBD2	CSVPKGGTSGSYEQYF	TGCAGCGTCCCCAAAGGCGGGACTAGCGGGAGCTACGAGCAGTACTTC
TRBV7-2	.	TRBJ2-3	.	CASSLYGPGTDTQYF	TGTGCCAGCAGCTTATATGGCCCCGGCACAGATACGCAGTATTTT
TRBV5-4	.	TRBJ1-4	.	CASSLGLGDLNEKLFF	TGTGCCAGCAGCTTGGGTTTGGGGGATTTAAATGAAAAACTGTTTTTT
TRBV10-3	once	TRBJ2-7	TRBD2	CAISAGLAGLYEQYF	TGTGCCATCAGTGCGGGACTAGCGGGACTCTACGAGCAGTACTTC
TRBV3-1/TRBV3-2	.	TRBJ1-2	.	CASSQGLRDGYTF	TGTGCCAGCAGCCAGGGGCTTCGGGATGGCTACACCTTC
TRBV7-2	.	TRBJ2-3	TRBD2	CASSLGLAALTDTQYF	TGTGCCAGCAGCTTAGGACTAGCGGCCCTAACAGATACGCAGTATTTT
TRBV5-6	once	TRBJ2-7	.	CASSRPGGEQYF	TGTGCCAGCAGCCGGCCCGGTGGCGAGCAGTACTTC
TRBV12-3/TRBV12-4	.	TRBJ2-3	TRBD1	CASSTGGTDTQYF	TGTGCCAGCAGCACAGGGGGGACAGATACGCAGTATTTT
TRBV18	.	TRBJ1-2	.	CASSPPTGGGYTF	TGTGCCAGCTCACCACCGACCGGTGGTGGCTACACCTTC
TRBV2	.	TRBJ1-3	.	CASSLQGTGNTIYF	TGTGCCAGCAGTTTACAGGGAACTGGAAACACCATATATTTT
TRBV6-5	once	TRBJ2-7	.	CASSTGTYEQYF	TGTGCCAGCAGCACCGGGACATACGAGCAGTACTTC